One and the same sample provided the 28 T cell receptor beta chains below, sequenced in a study of blood T cell repertoires in COVID-19. The data were produced by immunoSEQ multiplex PCR, yet TCRdb's version contains in-frame clones alone and is incomplete. Altogether roughly 73,000 clones are present, roughly 76% being singletons, with the ten largest covering approximately 22%. The sample comprised peripheral blood. Receptor source: a woman aged 70-85 years with acute or convalescent COVID-19.

A few counts support this clone. The rearrangement uses TRBV27 and TRBJ2-7, with 12 bases matching TRBD1. The V gene's germline CDR1 is MNHEY and CDR2 SMNVEV (reference sequence). Trimming cost V 5 bases and J 5 bases; bases outside gene matches: 7. The CDR3 spans 15 residues. CDR3 residues: CASSHRDRGRNEQYF. The CDR3, as DNA: TGTGCCAGCAGTCACCGGGACAGGGGGCGTAACGAGCAGTACTTC.

This clone was observed a few times. This chain connects TRBV9 to TRBJ1-6, with 10 bases fitting TRBD1. This CDR3 has 15 residues. With 3 bases clipped from V and 7 bases from J, the junction kept 4 bases outside the gene matches. Germline V gene lookup returns CDR1 SGDLS and CDR2 YYNGEE. The CDR3 loop reads CASSATGGPNSPLHF. Here the CDR3 DNA reads TGTGCCAGCAGCGCGACAGGGGGCCCGAATTCACCCCTCCACTTT.

The chain carries TRBV28 and TRBJ2-5; D possibly corresponds to TRBD1 (5 bases). The CDR3 is 13 amino acids. The germline CDR1 and CDR2 sequences are MDHEN and SYDVKM. Trimming cost V 7 bases and J 4 bases, with 13 bases left between them. The CDR3 DNA follows: TGTGCCAGCAAGACGACAGTACCAGAGACCCAGTACTTC. Its translation: CASKTTVPETQYF.

This clone was found once. V gene TRBV6-5 combines with J gene TRBJ1-6; D call uncertain. V lost 2 bases and J lost 7, with 6 bases in between. The germline V gene has CDR1 MNHEY and CDR2 SVGAGI. This CDR3 spans 13 amino acids. In DNA, the CDR3 is TGTGCCAGCAGTTACGAAAGCAATTCACCCCTCCACTTT. As protein: CASSYESNSPLHF.

The chain employs TRBV28 and TRBJ1-2; no reliable D call. V shed 2 bases and J shed 8 bases, with 9 bases lying between them. The CDR3 has 12 amino acids. Per the germline V gene, CDR1 is MDHEN and CDR2 is SYDVKM. CDR3 coding DNA: TGTGCCAGCAGTTTAGCACAATCAGGCTACACCTTC. Translation: CASSLAQSGYTF.

The chain links TRBV18 to TRBJ2-7, with 7 nucleotides matching TRBD1. Unmatched junction bases numbered 1, after V lost 2 bases and J lost 3 bases. Germline V gene sequence: CDR1 KGHSH, CDR2 LQKENI. The CDR3 has 13 amino acids. CDR3 loop: CASSPGTVYEQYF. The CDR3, as DNA: TGTGCCAGCTCACCAGGGACAGTCTACGAGCAGTACTTC.

CDR3 protein: CASSLEGVYEQYF. DNA for the CDR3: TGTGCCAGCAGCTTAGAGGGGGTCTACGAGCAGTACTTC. The V call is TRBV7-8, the J call TRBJ2-7, with D possibly matching TRBD1 (6 bases). Germline loops: CDR1 SGHVS, CDR2 FQNEAQ. Between the trimmed V and J ends, which lost 1 base and 3 bases, there was a span of 7 bases. The length of the CDR3 is 13 residues. The whole variable domain, filled in from reference TRBV7-8 and TRBJ2-7, reads GAGVSQSPRYKVAKRGQDVALRCDPISGHVSLFWYQQALGQGPEFLTYFQNEAQLDKSGLPSDRFFAERPEGSVSTLKIQRTQQEDSAVYLCASSLEGVYEQYFGPGTRLTVT.

In regard to this clone: One junction end does not reproduce the germline sequence, and a read error may be involved. V and J are TRBV7-7 and TRBJ2-1, with TRBD2 matching 9 bases. Germline V gene sequence: CDR1 SSHAT, CDR2 FNYEAQ (reference sequence). The CDR3 contains 16 residues. DNA for the CDR3: TGTGCTAGCAGCCCCTTTCCCAGCGGGAGGATAGATGAGCAGTTCTTC. Its protein is CASSPFPSGRIDEQFF.

The chain combines TRBV18 with TRBJ1-4; D unresolved. Germline V gene data show CDR1 as KGHSH and CDR2 as LQKENI. V was clipped by 2 bases and J by 6 bases, with 19 bases between them. CDR3 length: 17 residues. The CDR3 here is CASSPARTGYGDEKLFF. CDR3 sequence (DNA): TGTGCCAGCTCACCAGCCCGGACGGGATACGGAGATGAAAAACTGTTTTTT.

The chain joins TRBV5-6 to TRBJ2-7, with a tentative D call TRBD2 (6 bases). This CDR3 has 15 residues. Germline-derived CDR1 and CDR2 are SGHDT and YYEEEE. Trimming took off 4 bases at V and 6 bases at J, with 20 bases between the two ends. CDR3 in DNA: TGTGCCAGCAGCCCCCTGGAGGGTTTGCTCCGCGAGCAGTACTTC. Translating it yields CASSPLEGLLREQYF.

This chain links TRBV30 with TRBJ2-6, with D uncertain. Trimming left V 4 bases short and J 2 bases short, with 3 bases between. Looked up from germline, CDR1 is GTSNPN and CDR2 is SVGIG (reference sequence). This CDR3 has 12 amino acids. CDR3 amino acids: CAWTAGANVLTF. Here the CDR3 DNA reads TGTGCCTGGACGGCTGGGGCCAACGTCCTGACTTTC.

V is TRBV29-1 and J is TRBJ2-1; TRBD1 aligns across 9 bases. With V trimmed by 6 bases and J by 0 bases, 6 bases remained unmatched. The CDR3 runs to 15 residues. Germline V gene sequence: CDR1 SQVTM, CDR2 ANQGSEA. CDR3 amino acids: CSVRDRGSSYNEQFF. As DNA, the CDR3 is TGCAGCGTCCGAGACAGGGGGAGCTCCTACAATGAGCAGTTCTTC.

This chain uses TRBV7-9 with TRBJ1-4; TRBD1 matches at 8 bases. CDR1 is SEHNR, CDR2 FQNEAQ, per germline (reference sequence). The CDR3 extends over 15 amino acids. V trimming: 4 bases; J trimming: 8 bases; junction bases outside the gene matches: 9. The CDR3 DNA reads TGTGCCAGCAGCTCCTTACAGGGGGAATTAGAAAAACTGTTTTTT. Translation: CASSSLQGELEKLFF.

The chain employs TRBV19 and TRBJ1-1; TRBD1 might be the D (6 bases). Germline CDR1 reads LNHDA; CDR2 reads SQIVND (reference sequence). The CDR3 extends over 14 amino acids. Between the trimmed V and J ends, which lost 5 bases and 4 bases, there was a span of 14 bases. The CDR3 nucleotides are TGTGCCAGTAGTTGGGGAGGGGGGAGCACTGAAGCTTTCTTT. It specifies CASSWGGGSTEAFF.

This clone has a handful of counts. The V gene is TRBV5-8, the J gene TRBJ1-2, with D perhaps matching TRBD1 (5 bases). Germline CDR1 reads SGHTS; CDR2 reads YDEGEE. CDR3 size: 15 residues. Trimming cost V 0 bases and J 8 bases, with 17 bases left between them. The CDR3 loop reads CASSLESQGVRGYTF. For the CDR3, the DNA is TGTGCCAGCAGCTTGGAAAGCCAGGGTGTAAGAGGCTACACCTTC.

The chain employs TRBV7-2 and TRBJ2-4; TRBD2 agrees at 12 bases. This CDR3 is 17 amino acids long. Trimming took 5 bases from V and 0 from J; bases not matched to a gene: 5. The germline gives CDR1 SGHTA, CDR2 FQGNSA. CDR3 sequence (DNA): TGTGCCAGCAGCGCCGGGACTAGCGGGTTAGCCAAAAACATTCAGTACTTC. Protein sequence: CASSAGTSGLAKNIQYF. The full variable domain, rest sourced from reference TRBV7-2 and TRBJ2-4, is GAGVSQSPSNKVTEKGKDVELRCDPISGHTALYWYRQSLGQGLEFLIYFQGNSAPDKSGLPSDRFSAERTGGSVSTLTIQRTQQEDSAVYLCASSAGTSGLAKNIQYFGAGTRLSVL.

The rearrangement uses TRBV20-1 and TRBJ2-3; maybe TRBD1 (5 bases). The germline V gene encodes CDR1 DFQATT and CDR2 SNEGSKA (reference sequence). The CDR3 has 11 residues. The V end lost 4 bases, the J end lost 6 bases, and 8 bases lay between the germline ends. The CDR3 spells CSAKPGDTQYF. The DNA for the CDR3 is TGCAGTGCTAAGCCAGGGGATACGCAGTATTTT.

The chain carries TRBV15 and TRBJ1-1; D is uncertain. The V gene lost 0 bases and the J gene lost 9 bases, with 11 bases spanning the gap. The V gene's germline CDR1 is LNHNV and CDR2 YYDKDF (reference sequence). The CDR3 sequence is 13 residues long. This chain's CDR3 is CATSRDTALKAFF. In DNA, the CDR3 is TGTGCCACCAGCAGAGATACCGCCCTAAAAGCTTTCTTT. Complete variable domain (other parts from reference TRBV15 and TRBJ1-1): DAMVIQNPRYQVTQFGKPVTLSCSQTLNHNVMYWYQQKSSQAPKLLFHYYDKDFNNEADTPDNFQSRRPNTSFCFLDIRSPGLGDTAMYLCATSRDTALKAFFGQGTRLTVV.

The V call is TRBV5-4, the J call TRBJ2-3; D is ambiguous. The CDR3 consists of 12 residues. Deletions cut 3 bases from V and 2 bases from J, with 4 bases between. CDR1 and CDR2 from the germline V gene are SGHNT and YYREEE (reference sequence). The DNA for the CDR3 is TGTGCCAGCAGCTCCTACACAGATACGCAGTATTTT. This sequence encodes CASSSYTDTQYF.

The sample holds a few counts of this clone. J is TRBJ1-5 and V is TRBV2; 8 bases map to TRBD1. This CDR3 has 15 residues. CDR1 is SNHLY, CDR2 FYNNEI, per germline. V shed 6 bases and J 4 bases; nucleotides not matched to a gene: 8. Written as DNA, the CDR3 is TGTGCCAGCAGCTCTACAGGGGGAGTAAATCAGCCCCAGCATTTT. Its protein product is CASSSTGGVNQPQHF.

This clone has a handful of counts. The DNA of the CDR3 is TGTGCCAGTAGTAAGGGGGTACGCTCTGGAAACACCATATATTTT. Translated: CASSKGVRSGNTIYF. This sequence joins TRBV19 and TRBJ1-3; the D gene is possibly TRBD1 (6 bases). V lost 4 bases and J 0 bases, leaving 10 bases between the germline ends. The CDR3 consists of 15 residues. CDR1 is LNHDA and CDR2 is SQIVND in the germline V gene (reference sequence).

This rearrangement joins TRBV21-1 to TRBJ2-3; the listed D gene, TRBD2, was not tested against the DNA. TRBV21-1 is assigned pseudogene status. This CDR3 region has 18 residues. CDR3: CASSKVVAGIRGTDTQYF. For the CDR3, the DNA is TGTGCCAGCAGCAAAGTTGTTGCGGGAATACGAGGCACAGATACGCAGTATTTT.

This clone was counted a few times. The rearrangement joins TRBV27 to TRBJ2-7; D is uncertain. The CDR3 contains 14 residues. CDR1 is MNHEY, CDR2 SMNVEV, per germline (reference sequence). V was clipped by 2 bases and J by 6 bases, with 14 bases between them. CDR3 DNA: TGTGCCAGCAGTTTAGCAGGTTCTGCCCGCGAGCAGTACTTC. Its protein is CASSLAGSAREQYF.

The chain couples TRBV11-2 to TRBJ2-2; TRBD2 matches at 9 bases. Looked up from germline, CDR1 is SGHAT and CDR2 is FQNNGV. Trimming at V came to 5 bases and at J to 2 bases, leaving 3 bases not matched to a gene. The CDR3 is 15 residues long. CDR3 region: CASSALAGNTGELFF. The DNA for the CDR3 is TGTGCCAGCAGCGCACTAGCGGGCAACACCGGGGAGCTGTTTTTT. Looking up the rest from reference TRBV11-2 and TRBJ2-2 gives the full variable domain: EAGVAQSPRYKIIEKRQSVAFWCNPISGHATLYWYQQILGQGPKLLIQFQNNGVVDDSQLPKDRFSAERLKGVDSTLKIQPAKLEDSAVYLCASSALAGNTGELFFGEGSRLTVL.

J is TRBJ1-3 and V is TRBV7-9, with TRBD1 matching 7 bases. V gave up 3 bases and J gave up 4 bases; unmatched junction bases: 6. The CDR3 is 15 amino acids. Germline V gene sequence: CDR1 SEHNR, CDR2 FQNEAQ (reference sequence). CDR3 loop: CASSLRQGPGNTIYF. CDR3 sequence (DNA): TGTGCCAGCAGCTTGAGACAGGGTCCAGGAAACACCATATATTTT.

This chain uses TRBV5-5 with TRBJ2-5; no reliable D call. Germline V gives CDR1 SGHKS, CDR2 YYEKEE (reference sequence). This CDR3 is built from 12 residues. Trimming removed 3 bases from V and 5 bases from J, with 8 bases in between. In nucleotides, the CDR3 is TGTGCCAGCAGCTACCTAGGTGAGACCCAGTACTTC. Protein product: CASSYLGETQYF.

The chain employs TRBV12-3 or TRBV12-4 and TRBJ1-5; 7 nucleotides agree with TRBD1. The CDR3 loop spans 13 amino acids. Germline trimming cut 6 bases from V and 5 bases from J; bases unmatched to any gene: 4. CDR3 sequence (DNA): TGTGCCAGCAGGGGAACAGGGGATCAGCCCCAGCATTTT. As protein: CASRGTGDQPQHF.

The V call is TRBV29-1, the J call TRBJ2-7; 10 nucleotides agree with TRBD2. CDR1 is SQVTM, CDR2 ANQGSEA, per germline. The ends lost 6 bases at V and 4 bases at J; junction bases unmatched: 9. The CDR3 runs 14 residues. The CDR3: CSVDKREGWYEQYF. The CDR3 nucleotides are TGCAGCGTGGACAAGCGGGAGGGTTGGTACGAGCAGTACTTC.